These 15 T cell receptor beta chains came from one sample sequenced in a study of OX40 agonist ivuxolimab in advanced cancers. Here immunoSEQ multiplex PCR was the method, and the copy in TCRdb shows in-frame clones only, minus some. The repertoire holds about 77,000 clones, more than 75% seen once, with less than 0.7% in the top ten. This material consisted of CD4+ or CD8+ T cells sorted from blood, taken in a trial of the OX40 agonist ivuxolimab. The receptors derive from an adult with an advanced solid tumor such as melanoma, head and neck, liver or kidney cancer.

The chain combines TRBV7-6 with TRBJ2-3, with D possibly matching TRBD2 (6 bases). V was cut by 3 bases and J by 5 bases, with 9 bases left in between. This CDR3 spans 13 amino acids. Germline assignment: CDR1 SGHVS and CDR2 FNYEAQ. The DNA of the CDR3 is TGTGCCAGCAGCTTCCTCGGGGGAGATACGCAGTATTTT. Its protein product is CASSFLGGDTQYF.

V usage is TRBV18 and J usage is TRBJ1-5; D uncertain. CDR3 length: 18 amino acids. Trimming removed 1 base at V and 2 bases at J, with 18 bases between. The V gene's germline CDR1 is KGHSH and CDR2 LQKENI. The CDR3 here is CASSPRRIVREGNQPQHF. In DNA, the CDR3 is TGTGCCAGCTCACCACGGCGGATTGTGAGGGAAGGCAATCAGCCCCAGCATTTT.

The rearrangement uses TRBV30 and TRBJ2-3, with TRBD1 as a possible D gene (6 bases). The CDR3 is 14 amino acids. Trimming removed 4 bases from V and 0 bases from J, with 11 bases in between. Germline CDR1 GTSNPN, CDR2 SVGIG (reference sequence). For the CDR3, the DNA is TGTGCCTGGACAGGGGTTCCTAGCACAGATACGCAGTATTTT. It yields the protein CAWTGVPSTDTQYF.

This clone was seen only a few times. The chain links TRBV6-5 to TRBJ1-1, with D possibly TRBD1 on 6 matching bases. Trimming took 8 bases from V and 3 from J, leaving 13 bases between them. This CDR3 spans 13 amino acids. Per the germline V gene, CDR1 is MNHEY and CDR2 is SVGAGI. The CDR3 DNA is TGTGCCAGCTTCAGGGGTCGTGACACTGAAGCTTTCTTT. Protein product: CASFRGRDTEAFF.

The rearrangement uses TRBV7-2 and TRBJ2-1; D tentatively reads TRBD1 or TRBD2 (5 bases each). The CDR3 runs 13 residues. CDR1 SGHTA and CDR2 FQGNSA come from the germline V gene. Between the trimmed V and J ends, which lost 1 base and 10 bases, there was a span of 11 bases. CDR3 in amino acids: CASSLVLRGEQFF. The DNA for the CDR3 is TGTGCCAGCAGCTTAGTGCTCCGGGGCGAGCAGTTCTTC.

This chain joins TRBV5-4 and TRBJ2-1; 9 bases align to TRBD2. Losses at the gene ends were 0 bases for V and 9 bases for J; bases not matched to a gene: 10. CDR1 SGHNT and CDR2 YYREEE come from the germline V gene (reference sequence). The CDR3 runs 16 residues. The CDR3 DNA reads TGTGCCAGCAGCTTGGGTAATAGCGGGAGTGTTGGTGAGCAGTTCTTC. This encodes CASSLGNSGSVGEQFF.

The CDR3 protein is CASSLNGGAFEQYF. For the CDR3, the DNA is TGTGCCAGCAGCTTGAACGGGGGCGCATTCGAGCAGTACTTC. V and J are TRBV5-4 and TRBJ2-7; D tentatively fits TRBD1 or TRBD2 (6 bases each). Between the trimmed V and J ends, which lost 1 base and 6 bases, there was a span of 14 bases. This CDR3 is built from 14 residues. Germline loops: CDR1 SGHNT, CDR2 YYREEE (reference sequence).

The gene calls are TRBV4-3 and TRBJ2-5; no definite D call. Trimming stripped 4 bases from V and 5 bases from J, with 17 bases between. The CDR3 runs to 15 residues. Germline loops: CDR1 LGHNA, CDR2 YSLEER. CDR3 region: CASSPGRYGQETQYF. In DNA, the CDR3 is TGCGCCAGCAGCCCAGGACGGTATGGGCAGGAGACCCAGTACTTC.

The chain uses TRBV28 and TRBJ2-7, with 7 bases matching TRBD2. The CDR3 loop spans 15 amino acids. V lost 7 bases to trimming and J lost 6 bases; unmatched junction nucleotides: 15. Germline CDR1 and CDR2: MDHEN and SYDVKM. CDR3 in DNA: TGTGCCAGCAAACCGGGGGGAGAAAGTAACGTCGAGCAGTACTTC. Its protein product is CASKPGGESNVEQYF. The whole variable domain, remainder taken from reference TRBV28 and TRBJ2-7, is DVKVTQSSRYLVKRTGEKVFLECVQDMDHENMFWYRQDPGLGLRLIYFSYDVKMKEKGDIPEGYSVSREKKERFSLILESASTNQTSMYLCASKPGGESNVEQYFGPGTRLTVT.

The chain links TRBV30 to TRBJ2-3; maybe TRBD1 (5 bases). Germline loops: CDR1 GTSNPN, CDR2 SVGIG (reference sequence). V was cut by 2 bases and J by 2 bases, with 8 bases left in between. The CDR3 runs 13 residues. In DNA, the CDR3 is TGTGCCTGGAGTACAGGTCTCACAGATACGCAGTATTTT. Translated: CAWSTGLTDTQYF.

V and J are TRBV4-3 and TRBJ2-5; the D gene is possibly TRBD1 (6 bases). The CDR3 consists of 13 residues. In germline, CDR1 is LGHNA, CDR2 YSLEER. V was shortened by 4 bases and J by 5 bases, with 11 bases between the two germline ends. The CDR3 nucleotides are TGCGCCAGCAGCCTACAGGGATGGGAGACCCAGTACTTC. It codes for CASSLQGWETQYF.

The chain recombines TRBV7-9 with TRBJ2-7; tentative D call: TRBD2 (5 bases). The CDR3 has 15 residues. Germline V gene data show CDR1 as SEHNR and CDR2 as FQNEAQ (reference sequence). V was clipped by 5 bases and J by 5 bases, with 19 bases between them. CDR3 sequence: CASSGPRRGIHEQYF. The CDR3 DNA reads TGTGCCAGCAGCGGGCCTCGGAGAGGGATCCACGAGCAGTACTTC.

The rearrangement links TRBV5-1 to TRBJ1-1; possible D gene TRBD1, 5 bases. V shed 0 bases and J shed 0 bases, with 12 bases lying between them. Germline-derived CDR1 and CDR2 are SGHRS and YFSETQ. This CDR3 spans 16 amino acids. The CDR3 loop reads CASSLGSGVLNTEAFF. CDR3 DNA: TGCGCCAGCAGCTTGGGCTCGGGGGTCCTGAACACTGAAGCTTTCTTT. The entire variable domain, with the rest obtained from reference TRBV5-1 and TRBJ1-1, is as follows: KAGVTQTPRYLIKTRGQQVTLSCSPISGHRSVSWYQQTPGQGLQFLFEYFSETQRNKGNFPGRFSGRQFSNSRSEMNVSTLELGDSALYLCASSLGSGVLNTEAFFGQGTRLTVV.

The genes are TRBV27 and TRBJ2-1; TRBD2 aligns across 10 bases. CDR1 is MNHEY, CDR2 SMNVEV, per germline (reference sequence). The V and J ends lost 4 bases and 7 bases, in that order; junction bases with no gene match: 4. This CDR3 region has 14 residues. The CDR3 DNA follows: TGTGCCAGCAGTTCCGGACTAGCGGATAATGAGCAGTTCTTC. This codes for CASSSGLADNEQFF.

The chain combines TRBV6-5 with TRBJ2-7; perhaps TRBD1 as D (5 bases). V was trimmed by 6 bases and J by 7 bases, leaving 16 bases between them. The CDR3 covers 13 residues. Germline V lookup: CDR1 MNHEY, CDR2 SVGAGI. The CDR3 protein is CASRRSRVGEQYF. The CDR3 DNA is TGTGCCAGCAGGCGCAGCAGGGTGGGAGAGCAGTACTTC.